This T cell receptor (beta chain) comes out of a study of blood T cell repertoires in COVID-19. TCRdb's copy holds only in-frame clones and misses some; the assay was immunoSEQ multiplex PCR. This table has about 300,000 clones, 87% appearing once. Participants were aged about 18 to 90 years from about 25 US areas. Categorization into cohorts depended on clinical history that participants reported. This clonotype originated in a woman in her 30s who had recovered from COVID-19. The sample taken for sequencing was PBMCs or T cells enriched from blood (not recorded which).

CDR3 residues: CASGTGLGTEAFF. The CDR3 coding sequence is TGTGCCAGCGGGACAGGGTTAGGCACTGAAGCTTTCTTT. V is TRBV6-5 and J is TRBJ1-1; 9 positions match TRBD1. The V gene end was trimmed by 8 bases and the J gene end by 4 bases; junction bases not matched to a gene: 5. There are 13 residues in the CDR3. The V gene's germline CDR1 is MNHEY and CDR2 SVGAGI.